This T cell receptor (beta chain) stems from a study of blood T cells in healthy people across ages. Looking at the study overall: Template switching captured about one barcoded beta molecule per two T cells.

Findings and caveats of the study: The unknown donor CMV status may have confounded expanded clonotype changes.

For this clonotype: No antigen is known for it. A read error may account for a junction end that differs from germline.

Each sample used at least 6 million PBMCs. Through a sample-barcoded 5' primer and a J-beta primer mix, a second PCR was run for roughly 6 to 12 cycles. TCRdb redid the calling of the 5' RACE reads with MiXCR, one entry per CDR3 protein. Of about 670,000 distinct CDR3 sequences listed, approximately 52% are singletons. This CDR3 comprises 13 residues. CDR1 is MNHEY, CDR2 SVGEGT, per germline. The specimen was blood. This chain joins TRBV6-2 or TRBV6-3 and TRBJ2-1; D is possibly TRBD2 (6 bases). This receptor was taken from an elderly woman in good health. CDR3 bases: TGTGCCTGCAGAGACGGGGGCTACAATGAGCAGTTCTTC. It translates to CACRDGGYNEQFF.